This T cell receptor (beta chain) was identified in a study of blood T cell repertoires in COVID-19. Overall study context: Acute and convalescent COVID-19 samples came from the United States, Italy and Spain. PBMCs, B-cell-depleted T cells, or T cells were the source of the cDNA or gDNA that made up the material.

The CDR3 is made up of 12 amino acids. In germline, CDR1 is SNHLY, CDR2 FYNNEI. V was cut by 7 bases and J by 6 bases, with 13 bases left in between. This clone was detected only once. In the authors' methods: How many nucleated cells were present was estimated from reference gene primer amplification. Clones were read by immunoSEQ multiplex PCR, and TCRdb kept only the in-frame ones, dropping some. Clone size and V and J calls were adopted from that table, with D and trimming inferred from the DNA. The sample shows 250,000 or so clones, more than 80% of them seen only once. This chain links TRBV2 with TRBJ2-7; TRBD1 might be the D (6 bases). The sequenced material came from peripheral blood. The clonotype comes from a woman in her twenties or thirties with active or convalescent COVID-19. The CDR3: CASTQDSSEQYF. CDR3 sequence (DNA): TGTGCCAGCACCCAGGACAGCTCCGAGCAGTACTTC.